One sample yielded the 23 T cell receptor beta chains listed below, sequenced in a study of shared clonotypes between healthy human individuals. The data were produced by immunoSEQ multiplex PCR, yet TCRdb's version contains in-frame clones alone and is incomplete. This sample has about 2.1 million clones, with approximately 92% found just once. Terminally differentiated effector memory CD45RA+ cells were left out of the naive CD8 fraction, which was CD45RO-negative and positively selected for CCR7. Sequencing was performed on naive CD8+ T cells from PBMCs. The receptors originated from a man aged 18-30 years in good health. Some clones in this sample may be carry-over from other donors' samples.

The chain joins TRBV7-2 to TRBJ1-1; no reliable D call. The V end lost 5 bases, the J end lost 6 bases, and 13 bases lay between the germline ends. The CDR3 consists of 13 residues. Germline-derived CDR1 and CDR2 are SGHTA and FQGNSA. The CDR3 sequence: CASSLGVFPEAFF. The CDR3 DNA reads TGTGCCAGCAGCCTGGGAGTGTTCCCTGAAGCTTTCTTT.

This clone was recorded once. Written as DNA, the CDR3 is TGTGCCAGCAGCCAGGAAATGGACAGACTGTTTTTT. Its protein is CASSQEMDRLFF. The rearrangement links TRBV14 to TRBJ1-4; D possibly corresponds to TRBD1 (6 bases). Germline V gene data show CDR1 as SGHDN and CDR2 as FVKESK. Trimming pared 3 bases from V and 13 bases from J, leaving 12 bases between. The CDR3 length is 12 residues.

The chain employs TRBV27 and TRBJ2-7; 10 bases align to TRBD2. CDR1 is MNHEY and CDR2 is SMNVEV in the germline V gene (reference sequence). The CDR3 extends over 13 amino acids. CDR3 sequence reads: CASGLAGEYEQYF. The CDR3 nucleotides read TGTGCGAGCGGGCTAGCGGGAGAGTACGAGCAGTACTTC.

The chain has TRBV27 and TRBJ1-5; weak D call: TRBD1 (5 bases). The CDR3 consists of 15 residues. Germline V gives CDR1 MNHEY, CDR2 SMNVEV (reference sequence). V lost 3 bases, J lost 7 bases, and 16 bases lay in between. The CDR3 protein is CASSLGWGSGQPQHF. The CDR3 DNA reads TGTGCCAGCAGTTTGGGGTGGGGGTCAGGACAGCCCCAGCATTTT.

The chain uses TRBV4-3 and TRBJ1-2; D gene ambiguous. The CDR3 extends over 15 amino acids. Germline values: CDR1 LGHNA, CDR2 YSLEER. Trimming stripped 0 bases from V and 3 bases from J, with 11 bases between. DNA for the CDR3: TGCGCCAGCAGCCAAGATCCTTCGGTTTACTATGGCTACACCTTC. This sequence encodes CASSQDPSVYYGYTF.

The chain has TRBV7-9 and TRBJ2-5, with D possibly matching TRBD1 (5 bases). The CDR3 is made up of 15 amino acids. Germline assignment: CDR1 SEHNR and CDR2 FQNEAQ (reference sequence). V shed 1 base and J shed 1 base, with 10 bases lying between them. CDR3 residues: CASSLVWGIQETQYF. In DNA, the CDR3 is TGTGCCAGCAGCTTAGTGTGGGGCATCCAAGAGACCCAGTACTTC.

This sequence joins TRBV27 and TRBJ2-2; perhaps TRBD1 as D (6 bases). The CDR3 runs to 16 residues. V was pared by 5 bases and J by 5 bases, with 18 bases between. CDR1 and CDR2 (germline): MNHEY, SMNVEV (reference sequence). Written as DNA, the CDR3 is TGTGCCAGCAGTCAGCTCCGGGACACGGGAACCGGGGAGCTGTTTTTT. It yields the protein CASSQLRDTGTGELFF.

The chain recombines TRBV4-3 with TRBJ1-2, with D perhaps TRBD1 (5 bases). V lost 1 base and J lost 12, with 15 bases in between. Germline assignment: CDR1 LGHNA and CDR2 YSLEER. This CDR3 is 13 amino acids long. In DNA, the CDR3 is TGCGCCAGCAGCCAAGGCAGGGCAGGCGCCAACACCTTC. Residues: CASSQGRAGANTF.

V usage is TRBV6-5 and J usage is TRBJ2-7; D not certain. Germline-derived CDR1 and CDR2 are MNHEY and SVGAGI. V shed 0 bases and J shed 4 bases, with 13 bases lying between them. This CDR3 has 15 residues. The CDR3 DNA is TGTGCCAGCAGTTACTCGAGAGGTAGTGGTTACGAGCAGTACTTC. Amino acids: CASSYSRGSGYEQYF.

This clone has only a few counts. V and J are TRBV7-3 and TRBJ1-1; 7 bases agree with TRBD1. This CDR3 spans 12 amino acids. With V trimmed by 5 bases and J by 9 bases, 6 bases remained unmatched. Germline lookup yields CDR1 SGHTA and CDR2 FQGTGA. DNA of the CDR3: TGTGCCAGCAGCATTACAGGGGAGAAAGCTTTCTTT. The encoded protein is CASSITGEKAFF.

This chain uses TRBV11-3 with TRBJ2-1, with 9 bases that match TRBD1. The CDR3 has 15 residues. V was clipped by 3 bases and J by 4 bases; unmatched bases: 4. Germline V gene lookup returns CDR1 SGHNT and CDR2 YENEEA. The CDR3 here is CASSFPGTGYNEQFF. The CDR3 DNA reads TGTGCCAGCAGCTTCCCCGGGACAGGGTACAATGAGCAGTTCTTC.

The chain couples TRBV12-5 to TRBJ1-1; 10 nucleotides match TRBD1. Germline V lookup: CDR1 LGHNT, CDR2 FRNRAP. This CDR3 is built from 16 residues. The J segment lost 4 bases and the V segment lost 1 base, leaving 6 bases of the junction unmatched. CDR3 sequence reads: CASGLATGGLGTEAFF. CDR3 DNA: TGTGCTAGTGGTTTGGCGACAGGGGGCTTGGGCACTGAAGCTTTCTTT.

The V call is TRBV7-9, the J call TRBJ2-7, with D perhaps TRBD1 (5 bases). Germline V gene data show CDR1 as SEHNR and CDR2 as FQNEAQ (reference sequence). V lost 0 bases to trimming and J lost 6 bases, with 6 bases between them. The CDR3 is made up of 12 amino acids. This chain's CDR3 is CASSLATAEQYF. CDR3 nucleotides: TGTGCCAGCAGCTTAGCGACAGCCGAGCAGTACTTC. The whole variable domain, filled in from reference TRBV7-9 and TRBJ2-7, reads DTGVSQNPRHKITKRGQNVTFRCDPISEHNRLYWYRQTLGQGPEFLTYFQNEAQLEKSRLLSDRFSAERPKGSFSTLEIQRTEQGDSAMYLCASSLATAEQYFGPGTRLTVT.

This chain's CDR3 is CASSVPGGGRYNEQFF. CDR3 DNA: TGTGCCAGCAGCGTCCCCGGGGGGGGCCGTTACAATGAGCAGTTCTTC. The chain couples TRBV9 to TRBJ2-1; 8 bases are a match to TRBD2. V shed 2 bases, J shed 4 bases, and the junction held 8 bases outside the gene matches. Germline V gene lookup returns CDR1 SGDLS and CDR2 YYNGEE. The CDR3 runs to 16 residues.

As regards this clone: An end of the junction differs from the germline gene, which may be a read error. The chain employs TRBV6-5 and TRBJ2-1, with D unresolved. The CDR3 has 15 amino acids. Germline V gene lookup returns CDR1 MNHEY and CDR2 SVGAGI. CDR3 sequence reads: CASRAHPSSYSEQFF. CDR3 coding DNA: TGTGCCAGCAGGGCTCATCCCAGCTCCTACAGTGAGCAGTTCTTC.

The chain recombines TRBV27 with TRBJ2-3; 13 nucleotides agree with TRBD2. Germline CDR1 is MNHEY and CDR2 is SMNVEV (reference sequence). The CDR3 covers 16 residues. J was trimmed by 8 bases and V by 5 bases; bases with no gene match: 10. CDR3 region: CASSPGLAGHPSTQYF. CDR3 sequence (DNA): TGTGCCAGCAGTCCGGGACTAGCGGGACATCCTAGTACGCAGTATTTT.

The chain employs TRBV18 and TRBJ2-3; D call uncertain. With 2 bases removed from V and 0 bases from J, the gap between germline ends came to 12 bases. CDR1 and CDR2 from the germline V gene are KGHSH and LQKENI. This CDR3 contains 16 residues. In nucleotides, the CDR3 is TGTGCCAGCTCACCATCGAGGTTCGCTAGCACAGATACGCAGTATTTT. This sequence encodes CASSPSRFASTDTQYF.

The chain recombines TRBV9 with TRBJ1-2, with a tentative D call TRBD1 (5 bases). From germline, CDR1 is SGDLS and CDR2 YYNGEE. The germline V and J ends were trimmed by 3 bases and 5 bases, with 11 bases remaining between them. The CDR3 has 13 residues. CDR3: CASSADSAYGYTF. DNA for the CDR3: TGTGCCAGCAGCGCCGACAGCGCGTATGGCTACACCTTC.

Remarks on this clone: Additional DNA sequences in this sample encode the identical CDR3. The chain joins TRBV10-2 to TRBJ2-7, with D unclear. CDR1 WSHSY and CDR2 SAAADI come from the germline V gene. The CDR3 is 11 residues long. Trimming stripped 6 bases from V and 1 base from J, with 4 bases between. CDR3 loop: CASSPSYEQYF. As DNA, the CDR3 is TGCGCCAGCAGCCCATCCTACGAGCAGTACTTC.

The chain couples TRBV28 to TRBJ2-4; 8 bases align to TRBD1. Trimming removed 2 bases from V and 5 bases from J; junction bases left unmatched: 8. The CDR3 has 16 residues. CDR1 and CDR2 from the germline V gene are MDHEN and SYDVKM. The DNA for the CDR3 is TGTGCCAGCAGTTTACCCTATGGACAGGGAGAAAACATTCAGTACTTC. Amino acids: CASSLPYGQGENIQYF.

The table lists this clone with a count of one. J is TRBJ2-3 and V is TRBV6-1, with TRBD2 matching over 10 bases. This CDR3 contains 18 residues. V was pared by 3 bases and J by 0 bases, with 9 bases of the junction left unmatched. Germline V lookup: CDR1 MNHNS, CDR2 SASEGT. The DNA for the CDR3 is TGTGCCAGCAGTGAGGCTAGCGGGAGCGGGTGGAGCACAGATACGCAGTATTTT. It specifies CASSEASGSGWSTDTQYF.

The CDR3 sequence: CASLGGSGENIQYF. CDR3 sequence (DNA): TGTGCCAGCTTGGGAGGGAGCGGAGAAAACATTCAGTACTTC. This chain links TRBV2 with TRBJ2-4; 7 bases agree with TRBD2. The V segment lost 8 bases and the J segment 5 bases; nucleotides outside the gene matches: 9. Germline-derived CDR1 and CDR2 are SNHLY and FYNNEI. This CDR3 contains 14 residues.

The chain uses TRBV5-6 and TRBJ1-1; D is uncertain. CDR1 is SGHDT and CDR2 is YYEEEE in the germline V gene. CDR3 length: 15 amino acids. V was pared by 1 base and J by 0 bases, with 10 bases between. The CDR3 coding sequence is TGTGCCAGCAGCTTGCAGGCAGGCTTGAACACTGAAGCTTTCTTT. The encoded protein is CASSLQAGLNTEAFF.